Below are 5 T cell receptor beta chains sequenced from a single sample in a study of blood T cell repertoires in COVID-19. The table came from immunoSEQ multiplex PCR; TCRdb's copy has only in-frame clones and leaves some out. The sample holds hundreds of thousands of clones, 86% seen once. Sequenced sample: PBMCs or T cells enriched from blood (not recorded which). Receptors were obtained from a woman aged 45-59 years who had recovered from COVID-19.

In its sample, this clone was seen once. This chain uses TRBV19 with TRBJ2-7; TRBD2 matches at 7 bases. The germline CDR1 and CDR2 sequences are LNHDA and SQIVND (reference sequence). The CDR3 has 16 residues. Trimming removed 2 bases from V and 2 bases from J; junction bases left unmatched: 9. The DNA for the CDR3 is TGTGCCAGTAGTATACGAAGTAGCGGGCTAGCCTACGAGCAGTACTTC. Its protein is CASSIRSSGLAYEQYF.

The chain recombines TRBV7-9 with TRBJ1-5; maybe TRBD1 (6 bases). The germline V gene has CDR1 SEHNR and CDR2 FQNEAQ (reference sequence). The CDR3 has 17 amino acids. V shed 1 base and J shed 5 bases, with 18 bases lying between them. Here the CDR3 DNA reads TGTGCCAGCAGCTTAGTGTTGTACAGGGTAGGAGATCAGCCCCAGCATTTT. This encodes CASSLVLYRVGDQPQHF.

The rearrangement joins TRBV14 to TRBJ2-3, with a weak D call TRBD2 (6 bases). CDR1 SGHDN and CDR2 FVKESK come from the germline V gene. The CDR3 consists of 16 residues. V was shortened by 0 bases and J by 5 bases, with 15 bases between the two germline ends. The CDR3 sequence: CASSQEGAGWRDTQYF. CDR3 DNA: TGTGCCAGCAGCCAAGAAGGGGCGGGATGGAGAGATACGCAGTATTTT.

The chain links TRBV30 to TRBJ1-4; D is possibly TRBD1 (6 bases). The CDR3 is 11 residues long. Per the germline V gene, CDR1 is GTSNPN and CDR2 is SVGIG (reference sequence). V lost 8 bases and J 5 bases, leaving 9 bases between the germline ends. The CDR3 DNA sequence: TGTGCCGGGGGGCGGAATGAAAAACTGTTTTTT. It is translated as CAGGRNEKLFF.

The chain joins TRBV18 to TRBJ1-5; tentative D call: TRBD1 (6 bases). From germline, CDR1 is KGHSH and CDR2 LQKENI. Deletions cut 3 bases from V and 4 bases from J, with 16 bases between. The CDR3 contains 16 residues. This chain's CDR3 is CASSPRMVQGNQPQHF. The CDR3 nucleotides read TGTGCCAGCTCACCTCGAATGGTTCAGGGGAATCAGCCCCAGCATTTT.